This T cell receptor beta chain emerged from a study of monozygotic twins with inflammatory bowel disease. The CDR3 totals 16 residues. CDR1 is SQVTM, CDR2 ANQGSEA, per germline. Every TCR library drew on around 3,600 ng of total RNA. Incorporation of UMIs carrying a 6-nucleotide sample barcode was performed by template switching. TCRdb reprocessed the 5' RACE reads and keeps a single row for each CDR3 protein, giving no DNA. The sample yields more than 300,000 distinct CDR3 sequences, of which the top ten take up 5.6%. The material sequenced was blood. The chain carries TRBV29-1 and TRBJ2-3; lacking DNA, the TRBD2 call made by TCRdb goes unchecked. This TCR derives from a human donor with ulcerative colitis or Crohn's disease, or a healthy co-twin of an affected twin (not recorded which). The CDR3 loop reads CSVETPGTRNTDTQYF.